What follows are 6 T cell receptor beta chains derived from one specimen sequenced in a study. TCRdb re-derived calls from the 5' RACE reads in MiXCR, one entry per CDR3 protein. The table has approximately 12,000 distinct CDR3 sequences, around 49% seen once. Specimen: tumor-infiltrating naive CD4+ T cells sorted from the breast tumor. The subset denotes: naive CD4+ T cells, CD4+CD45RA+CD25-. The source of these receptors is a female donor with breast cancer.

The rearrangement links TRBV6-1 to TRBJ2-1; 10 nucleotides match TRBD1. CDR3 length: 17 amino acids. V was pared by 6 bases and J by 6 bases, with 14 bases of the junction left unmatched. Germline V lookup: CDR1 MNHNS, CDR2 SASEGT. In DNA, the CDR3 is TGTGCCAGCAGCGAACACGGGACAGGGGCCTCTTTCAATGAGCAGTTCTTC. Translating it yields CASSEHGTGASFNEQFF.

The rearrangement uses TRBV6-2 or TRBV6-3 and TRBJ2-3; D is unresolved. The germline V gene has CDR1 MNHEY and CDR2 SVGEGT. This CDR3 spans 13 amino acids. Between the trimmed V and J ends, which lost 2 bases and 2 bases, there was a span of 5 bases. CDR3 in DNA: TGTGCCAGCAGTTACCCCCACACAGATACGCAGTATTTT. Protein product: CASSYPHTDTQYF.

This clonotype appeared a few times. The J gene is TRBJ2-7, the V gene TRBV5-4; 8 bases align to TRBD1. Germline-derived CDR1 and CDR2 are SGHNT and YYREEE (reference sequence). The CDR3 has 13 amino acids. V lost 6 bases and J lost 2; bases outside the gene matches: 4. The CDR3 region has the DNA TGTGCCAGCACTACACAGGGGGCCTACGAGCAGTACTTC. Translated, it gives CASTTQGAYEQYF.

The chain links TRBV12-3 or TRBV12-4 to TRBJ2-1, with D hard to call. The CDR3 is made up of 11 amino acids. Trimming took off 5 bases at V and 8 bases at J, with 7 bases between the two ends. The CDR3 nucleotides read TGTGCCAGCAGTCAGACGCATGAGCAGTTCTTC. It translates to CASSQTHEQFF.

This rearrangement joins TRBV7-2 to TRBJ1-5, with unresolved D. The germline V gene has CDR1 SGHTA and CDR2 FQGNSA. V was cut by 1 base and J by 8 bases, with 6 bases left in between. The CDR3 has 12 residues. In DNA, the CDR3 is TGTGCCAGCAGCTTAGGTCTTAAGCCCCAGCATTTT. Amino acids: CASSLGLKPQHF. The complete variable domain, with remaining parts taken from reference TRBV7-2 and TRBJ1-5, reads GAGVSQSPSNKVTEKGKDVELRCDPISGHTALYWYRQSLGQGLEFLIYFQGNSAPDKSGLPSDRFSAERTGGSVSTLTIQRTQQEDSAVYLCASSLGLKPQHFGDGTRLSIL.

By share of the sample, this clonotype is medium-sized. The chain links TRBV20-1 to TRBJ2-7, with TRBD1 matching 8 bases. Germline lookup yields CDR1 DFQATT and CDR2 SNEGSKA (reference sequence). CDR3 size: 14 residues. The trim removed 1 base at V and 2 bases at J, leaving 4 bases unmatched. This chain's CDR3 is CSARAEQGAYEQYV. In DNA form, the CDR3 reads TGCAGTGCTAGAGCGGAACAGGGGGCCTACGAGCAGTACGTC.